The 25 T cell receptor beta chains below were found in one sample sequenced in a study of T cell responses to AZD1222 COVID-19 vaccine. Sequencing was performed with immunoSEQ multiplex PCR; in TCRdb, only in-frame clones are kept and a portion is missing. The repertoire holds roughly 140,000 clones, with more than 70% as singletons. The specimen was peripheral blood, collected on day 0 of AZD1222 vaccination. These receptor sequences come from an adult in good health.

The CDR3 protein is CASSALGAPNQPQHF. Here the CDR3 DNA reads TGTGCCAGCAGCGCGTTGGGGGCTCCGAATCAGCCCCAGCATTTT. The chain joins TRBV28 to TRBJ1-5; D is perhaps TRBD1 (6 bases). The V and J ends lost 6 bases and 4 bases respectively, with 16 bases between them. Germline V gene lookup returns CDR1 MDHEN and CDR2 SYDVKM. The CDR3 has 15 residues.

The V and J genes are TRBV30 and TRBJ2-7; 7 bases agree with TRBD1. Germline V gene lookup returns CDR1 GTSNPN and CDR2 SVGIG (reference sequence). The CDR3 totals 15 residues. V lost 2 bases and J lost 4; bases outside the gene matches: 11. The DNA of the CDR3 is TGTGCCTGGAGTCTCCAACACGACAGGGCTTACGAGCAGTACTTC. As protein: CAWSLQHDRAYEQYF. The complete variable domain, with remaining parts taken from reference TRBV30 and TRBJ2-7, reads SQTIHQWPATLVQPVGSPLSLECTVEGTSNPNLYWYRQAAGRGLQLLFYSVGIGQISSEVPQNLSASRPQDRQFILSSKKLLLSDSGFYLCAWSLQHDRAYEQYFGPGTRLTVT.

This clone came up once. The CDR3 nucleotides are TGTGCCAGCTCTCCGGGGAACACTGAAGCTTTCTTT. Translation: CASSPGNTEAFF. J is TRBJ1-1 and V is TRBV12-3 or TRBV12-4, with D unresolved. V was cut by 8 bases and J by 1 base, with 8 bases left in between. CDR3 size: 12 residues.

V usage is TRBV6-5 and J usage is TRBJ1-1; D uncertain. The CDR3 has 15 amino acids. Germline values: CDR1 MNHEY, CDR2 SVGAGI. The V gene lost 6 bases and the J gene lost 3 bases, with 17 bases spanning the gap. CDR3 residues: CASSTRGGRDTEAFF. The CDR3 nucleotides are TGTGCCAGCAGCACCCGTGGAGGGCGCGACACTGAAGCTTTCTTT.

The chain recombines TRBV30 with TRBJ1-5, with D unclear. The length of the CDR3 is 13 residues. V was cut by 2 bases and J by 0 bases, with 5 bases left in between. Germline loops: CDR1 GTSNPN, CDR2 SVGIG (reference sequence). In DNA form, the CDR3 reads TGTGCCTGGAGTCGTAATAGCAATCAGCCCCAGCATTTT. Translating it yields CAWSRNSNQPQHF. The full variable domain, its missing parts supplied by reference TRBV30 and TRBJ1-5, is SQTIHQWPATLVQPVGSPLSLECTVEGTSNPNLYWYRQAAGRGLQLLFYSVGIGQISSEVPQNLSASRPQDRQFILSSKKLLLSDSGFYLCAWSRNSNQPQHFGDGTRLSIL.

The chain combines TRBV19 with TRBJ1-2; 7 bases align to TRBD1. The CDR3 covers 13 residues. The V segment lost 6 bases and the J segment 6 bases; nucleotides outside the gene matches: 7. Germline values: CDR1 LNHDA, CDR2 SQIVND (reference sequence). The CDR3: CASSRDSGNGYTF. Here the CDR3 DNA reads TGTGCCAGTAGCCGGGACAGTGGTAATGGCTACACCTTC.

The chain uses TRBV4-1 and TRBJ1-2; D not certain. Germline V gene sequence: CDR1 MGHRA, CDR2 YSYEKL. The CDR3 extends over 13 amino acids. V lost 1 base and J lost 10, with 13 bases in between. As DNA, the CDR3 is TGCGCCAGCAGCCAAGTACAGCTCTCTATCTACACCTTC. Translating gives CASSQVQLSIYTF.

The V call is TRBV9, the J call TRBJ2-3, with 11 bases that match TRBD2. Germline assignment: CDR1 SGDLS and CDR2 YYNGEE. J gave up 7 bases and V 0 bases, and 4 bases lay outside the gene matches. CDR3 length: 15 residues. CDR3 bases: TGTGCCAGCAGCGTAGTTGCTAGCGGGGGGTATACGCAGTATTTT. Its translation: CASSVVASGGYTQYF.

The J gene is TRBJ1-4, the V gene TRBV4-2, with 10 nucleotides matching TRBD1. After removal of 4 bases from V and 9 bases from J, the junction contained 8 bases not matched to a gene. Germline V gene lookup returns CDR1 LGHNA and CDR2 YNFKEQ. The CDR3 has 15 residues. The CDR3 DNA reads TGTGCCAGCAGCCGAGGACAGGGGGAGTATCAAAAACTGTTTTTT. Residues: CASSRGQGEYQKLFF.

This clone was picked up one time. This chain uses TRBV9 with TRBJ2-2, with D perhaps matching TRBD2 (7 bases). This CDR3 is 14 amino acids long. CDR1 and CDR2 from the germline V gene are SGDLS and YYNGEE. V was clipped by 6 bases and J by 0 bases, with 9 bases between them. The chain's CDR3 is CASTGGANTGELFF. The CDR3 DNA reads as TGTGCCAGCACGGGGGGCGCGAACACCGGGGAGCTGTTTTTT. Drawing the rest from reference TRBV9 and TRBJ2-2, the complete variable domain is DSGVTQTPKHLITATGQRVTLRCSPRSGDLSVYWYQQSLDQGLQFLIQYYNGEERAKGNILERFSAQQFPDLHSELNLSSLELGDSALYFCASTGGANTGELFFGEGSRLTVL.

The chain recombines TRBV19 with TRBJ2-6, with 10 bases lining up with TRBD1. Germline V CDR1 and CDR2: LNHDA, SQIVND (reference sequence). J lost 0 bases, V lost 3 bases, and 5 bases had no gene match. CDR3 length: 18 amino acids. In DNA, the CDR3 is TGTGCCAGTAGTATCCAGGGGGACAGGGGCTCTGGGGCCAACGTCCTGACTTTC. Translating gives CASSIQGDRGSGANVLTF.

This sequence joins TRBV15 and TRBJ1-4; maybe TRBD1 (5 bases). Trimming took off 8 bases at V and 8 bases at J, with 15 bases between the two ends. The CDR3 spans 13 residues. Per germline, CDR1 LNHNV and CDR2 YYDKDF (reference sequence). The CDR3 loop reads CATRRGMQEKLFF. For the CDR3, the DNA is TGTGCCACCCGCCGGGGGATGCAAGAAAAACTGTTTTTT.

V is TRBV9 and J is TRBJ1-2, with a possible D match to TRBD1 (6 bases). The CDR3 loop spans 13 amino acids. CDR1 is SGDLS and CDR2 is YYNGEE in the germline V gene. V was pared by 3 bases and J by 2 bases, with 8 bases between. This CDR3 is CASSGTGNYGYTF. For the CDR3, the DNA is TGTGCCAGCAGCGGTACAGGGAACTATGGCTACACCTTC.

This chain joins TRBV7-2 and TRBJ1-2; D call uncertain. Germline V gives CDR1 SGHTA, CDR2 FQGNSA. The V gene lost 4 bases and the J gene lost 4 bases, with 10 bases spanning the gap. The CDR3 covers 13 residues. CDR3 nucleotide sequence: TGTGCCAGCAGCTCCGCAGGAGTCTATGGCTACACCTTC. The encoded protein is CASSSAGVYGYTF.

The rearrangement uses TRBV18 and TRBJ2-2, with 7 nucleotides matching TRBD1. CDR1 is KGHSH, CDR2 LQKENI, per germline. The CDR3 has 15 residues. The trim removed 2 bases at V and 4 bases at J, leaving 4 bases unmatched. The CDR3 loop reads CASSPGQELTGELFF. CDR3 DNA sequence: TGTGCCAGCTCACCAGGACAGGAGCTCACCGGGGAGCTGTTTTTT. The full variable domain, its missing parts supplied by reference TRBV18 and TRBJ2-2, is NAGVMQNPRHLVRRRGQEARLRCSPMKGHSHVYWYRQLPEEGLKFMVYLQKENIIDESGMPKERFSAEFPKEGPSILRIQQVVRGDSAAYFCASSPGQELTGELFFGEGSRLTVL.

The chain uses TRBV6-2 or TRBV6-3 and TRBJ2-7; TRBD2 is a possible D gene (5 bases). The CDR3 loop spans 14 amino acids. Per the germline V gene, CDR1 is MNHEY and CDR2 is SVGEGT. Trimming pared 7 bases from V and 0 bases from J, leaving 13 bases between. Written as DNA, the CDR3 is TGTGCCAGCATCCCGGGGAAAAGCTCCTACGAGCAGTACTTC. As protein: CASIPGKSSYEQYF.

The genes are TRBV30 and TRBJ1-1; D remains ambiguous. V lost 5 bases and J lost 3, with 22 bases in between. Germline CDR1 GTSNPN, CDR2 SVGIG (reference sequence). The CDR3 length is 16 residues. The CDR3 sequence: CAWAPATGRGDTEAFF. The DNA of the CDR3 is TGTGCCTGGGCCCCCGCAACCGGCCGCGGGGACACTGAAGCTTTCTTT.

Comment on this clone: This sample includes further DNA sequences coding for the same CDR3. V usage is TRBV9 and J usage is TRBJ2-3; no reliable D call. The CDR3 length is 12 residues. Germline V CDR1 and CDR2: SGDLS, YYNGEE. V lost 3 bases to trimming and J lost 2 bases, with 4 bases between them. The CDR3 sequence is CASSASTDTQYF. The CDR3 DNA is TGTGCCAGCAGCGCGTCCACAGATACGCAGTATTTT. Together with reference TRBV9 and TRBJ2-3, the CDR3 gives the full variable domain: DSGVTQTPKHLITATGQRVTLRCSPRSGDLSVYWYQQSLDQGLQFLIQYYNGEERAKGNILERFSAQQFPDLHSELNLSSLELGDSALYFCASSASTDTQYFGPGTRLTVL.

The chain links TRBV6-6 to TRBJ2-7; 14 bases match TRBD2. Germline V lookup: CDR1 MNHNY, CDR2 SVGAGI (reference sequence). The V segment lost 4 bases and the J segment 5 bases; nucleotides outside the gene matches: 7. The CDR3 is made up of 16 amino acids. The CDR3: CASSSRTSGGRDEQYF. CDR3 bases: TGTGCCAGCAGTTCCCGGACTAGCGGGGGGCGTGACGAGCAGTACTTC.

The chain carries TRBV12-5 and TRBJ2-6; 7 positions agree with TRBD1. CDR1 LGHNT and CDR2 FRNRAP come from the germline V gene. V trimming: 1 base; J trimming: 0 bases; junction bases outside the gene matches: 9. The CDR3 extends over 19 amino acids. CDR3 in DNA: TGTGCTAGTGGTTTGGGTATTGGCAGGGGGTTCTCTGGGGCCAACGTCCTGACTTTC. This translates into CASGLGIGRGFSGANVLTF.

CDR3 nucleotide sequence: TGTGCCAGCAGCCGGGGCATAAGCTCCTACGAGCAGTACTTC. Amino acids: CASSRGISSYEQYF. V is TRBV7-9 and J is TRBJ2-7; D might be TRBD1 or TRBD2, each matching 5 bases. CDR3 length: 14 residues. CDR1 is SEHNR and CDR2 is FQNEAQ in the germline V gene (reference sequence). Trimming stripped 5 bases from V and 0 bases from J, with 11 bases between.

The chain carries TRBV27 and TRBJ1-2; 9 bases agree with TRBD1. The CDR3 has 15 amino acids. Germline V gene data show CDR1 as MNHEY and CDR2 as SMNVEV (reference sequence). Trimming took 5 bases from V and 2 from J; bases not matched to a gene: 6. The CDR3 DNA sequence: TGTGCCAGCAGTCCCGGGGACAGGGCGAACTATGGCTACACCTTC. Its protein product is CASSPGDRANYGYTF.

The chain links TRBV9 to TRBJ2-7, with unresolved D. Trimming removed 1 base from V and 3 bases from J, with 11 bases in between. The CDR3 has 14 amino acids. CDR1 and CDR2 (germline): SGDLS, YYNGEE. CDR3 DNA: TGTGCCAGCAGCGTAAGTACCTCCAACTACGAGCAGTACTTC. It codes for CASSVSTSNYEQYF.

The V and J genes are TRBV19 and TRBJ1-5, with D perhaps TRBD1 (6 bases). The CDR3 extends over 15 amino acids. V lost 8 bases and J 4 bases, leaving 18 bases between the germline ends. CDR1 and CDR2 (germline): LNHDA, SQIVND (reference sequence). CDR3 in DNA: TGTGCCAGTGGAGGGGGGGGTTTATCAAATCAGCCCCAGCATTTT. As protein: CASGGGGLSNQPQHF.

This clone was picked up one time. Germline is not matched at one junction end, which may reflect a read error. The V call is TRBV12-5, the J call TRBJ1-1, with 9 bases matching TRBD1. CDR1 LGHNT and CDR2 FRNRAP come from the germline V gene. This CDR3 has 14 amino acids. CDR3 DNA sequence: TGTGCTAGTGGCTTGGGACAGGGAGGTACTGAAGCTTTCTTT. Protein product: CASGLGQGGTEAFF.